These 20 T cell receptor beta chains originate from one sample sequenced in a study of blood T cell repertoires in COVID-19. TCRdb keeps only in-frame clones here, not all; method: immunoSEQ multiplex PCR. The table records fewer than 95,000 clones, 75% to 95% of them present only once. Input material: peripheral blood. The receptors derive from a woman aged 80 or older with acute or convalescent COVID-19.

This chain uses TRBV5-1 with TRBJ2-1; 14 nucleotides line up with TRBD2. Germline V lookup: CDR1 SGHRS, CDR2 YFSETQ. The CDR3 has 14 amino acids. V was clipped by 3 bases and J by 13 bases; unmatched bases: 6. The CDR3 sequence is CASSSKTSGGVQFF. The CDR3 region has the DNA TGCGCCAGCAGCTCAAAGACTAGCGGGGGGGTACAGTTCTTC.

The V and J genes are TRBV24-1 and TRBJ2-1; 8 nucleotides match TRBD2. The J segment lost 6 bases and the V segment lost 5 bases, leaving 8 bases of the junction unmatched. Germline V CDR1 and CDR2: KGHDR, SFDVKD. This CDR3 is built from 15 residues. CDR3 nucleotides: TGTGCCACCAGTGCCTCCGGGGGGGTCCGCAATGAGCAGTTCTTC. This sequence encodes CATSASGGVRNEQFF.

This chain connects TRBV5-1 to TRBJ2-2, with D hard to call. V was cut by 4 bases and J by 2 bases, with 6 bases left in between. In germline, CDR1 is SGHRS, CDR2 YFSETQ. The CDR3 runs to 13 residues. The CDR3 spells CASSPGNTGELFF. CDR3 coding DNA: TGCGCCAGCAGCCCAGGAAACACCGGGGAGCTGTTTTTT.

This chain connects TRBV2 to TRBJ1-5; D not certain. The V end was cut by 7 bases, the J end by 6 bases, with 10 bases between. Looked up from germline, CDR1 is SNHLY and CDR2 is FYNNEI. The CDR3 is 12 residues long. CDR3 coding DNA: TGTGCCAGCACTGGTGGGAGTCAGCCCCAGCATTTT. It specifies CASTGGSQPQHF.

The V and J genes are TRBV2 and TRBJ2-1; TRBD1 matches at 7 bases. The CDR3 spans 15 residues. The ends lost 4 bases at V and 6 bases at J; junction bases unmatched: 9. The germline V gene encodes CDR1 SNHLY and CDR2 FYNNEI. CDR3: CASSGLDRLFNEQFF. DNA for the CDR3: TGTGCCAGCAGTGGTTTGGACAGGCTGTTCAATGAGCAGTTCTTC.

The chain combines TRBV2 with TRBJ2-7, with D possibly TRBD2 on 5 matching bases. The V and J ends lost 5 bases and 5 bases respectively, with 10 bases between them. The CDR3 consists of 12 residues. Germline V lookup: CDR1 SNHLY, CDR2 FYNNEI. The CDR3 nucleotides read TGTGCCAGCAGTTACCGGGAAGACGAGCAGTACTTC. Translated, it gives CASSYREDEQYF. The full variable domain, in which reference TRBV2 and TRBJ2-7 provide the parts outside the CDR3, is EPEVTQTPSHQVTQMGQEVILRCVPISNHLYFYWYRQILGQKVEFLVSFYNNEISEKSEIFDDQFSVERPDGSNFTLKIRSTKLEDSAMYFCASSYREDEQYFGPGTRLTVT.

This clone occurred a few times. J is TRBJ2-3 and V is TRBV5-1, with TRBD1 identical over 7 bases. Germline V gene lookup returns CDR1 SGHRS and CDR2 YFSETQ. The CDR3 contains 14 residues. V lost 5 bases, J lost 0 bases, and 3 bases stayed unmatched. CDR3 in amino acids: CASSRDSSTDTQYF. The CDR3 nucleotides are TGCGCCAGCAGTCGGGACAGTAGCACAGATACGCAGTATTTT.

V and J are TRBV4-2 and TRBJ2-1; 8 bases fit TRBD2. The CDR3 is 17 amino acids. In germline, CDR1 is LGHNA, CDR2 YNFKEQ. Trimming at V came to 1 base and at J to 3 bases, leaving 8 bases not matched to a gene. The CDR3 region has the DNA TGTGCCAGCAGCCAAGTGGGCGGGGGGACCATCTACAATGAGCAGTTCTTC. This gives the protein CASSQVGGGTIYNEQFF.

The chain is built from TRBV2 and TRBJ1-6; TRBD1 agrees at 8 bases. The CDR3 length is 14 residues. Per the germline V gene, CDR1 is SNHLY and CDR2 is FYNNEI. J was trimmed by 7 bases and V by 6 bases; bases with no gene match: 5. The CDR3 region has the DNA TGTGCCAGCAGACTCCGGGACAGGAATTCACCCCTCCACTTT. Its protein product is CASRLRDRNSPLHF.

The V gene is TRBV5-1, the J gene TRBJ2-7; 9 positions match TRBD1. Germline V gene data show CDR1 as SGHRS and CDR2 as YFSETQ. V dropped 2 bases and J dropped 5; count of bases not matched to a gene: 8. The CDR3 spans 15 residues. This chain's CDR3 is CASSFGDRARNEQYF. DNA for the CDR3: TGCGCCAGCAGCTTTGGGGACAGGGCACGAAACGAGCAGTACTTC.

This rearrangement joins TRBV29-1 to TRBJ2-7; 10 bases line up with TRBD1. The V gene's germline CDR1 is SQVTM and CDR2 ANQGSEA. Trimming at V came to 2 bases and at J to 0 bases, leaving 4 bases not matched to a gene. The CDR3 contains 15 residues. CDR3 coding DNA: TGCAGCGTTGAATCGCGGGACAGGGGCTCCTACGAGCAGTACTTC. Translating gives CSVESRDRGSYEQYF.

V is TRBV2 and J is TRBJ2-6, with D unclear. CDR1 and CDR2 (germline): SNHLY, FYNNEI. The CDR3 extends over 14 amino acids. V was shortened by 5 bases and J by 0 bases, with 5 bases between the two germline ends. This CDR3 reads CASSSLSGANVLTF. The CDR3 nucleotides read TGTGCCAGCAGTTCTCTCTCTGGGGCCAACGTCCTGACTTTC.

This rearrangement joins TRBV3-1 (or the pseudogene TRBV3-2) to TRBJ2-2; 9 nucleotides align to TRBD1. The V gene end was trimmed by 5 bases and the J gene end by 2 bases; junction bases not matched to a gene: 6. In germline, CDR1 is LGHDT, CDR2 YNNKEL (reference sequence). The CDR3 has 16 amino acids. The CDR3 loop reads CASSFRQGDNTGELFF. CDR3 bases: TGTGCCAGCAGCTTTCGACAGGGGGATAACACCGGGGAGCTGTTTTTT.

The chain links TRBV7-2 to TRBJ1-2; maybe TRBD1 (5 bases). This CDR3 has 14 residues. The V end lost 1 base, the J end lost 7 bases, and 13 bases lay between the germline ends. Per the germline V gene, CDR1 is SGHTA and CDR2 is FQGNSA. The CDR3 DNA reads TGTGCCAGCAGCTTAGTTAAGGGGCGCAGTGGCTACACCTTC. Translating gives CASSLVKGRSGYTF.

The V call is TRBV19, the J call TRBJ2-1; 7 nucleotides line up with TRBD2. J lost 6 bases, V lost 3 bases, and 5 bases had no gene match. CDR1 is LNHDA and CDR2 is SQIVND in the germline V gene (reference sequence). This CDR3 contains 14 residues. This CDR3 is CASSISRTSNEQFF. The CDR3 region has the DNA TGTGCCAGTAGTATCAGCCGGACTAGCAATGAGCAGTTCTTC.

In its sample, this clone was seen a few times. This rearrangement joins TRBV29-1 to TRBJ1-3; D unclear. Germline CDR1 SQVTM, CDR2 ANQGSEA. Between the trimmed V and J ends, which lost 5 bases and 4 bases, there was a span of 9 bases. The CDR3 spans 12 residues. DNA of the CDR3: TGCAGCGTTTGGGCACCCGGAAACACCATATATTTT. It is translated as CSVWAPGNTIYF.

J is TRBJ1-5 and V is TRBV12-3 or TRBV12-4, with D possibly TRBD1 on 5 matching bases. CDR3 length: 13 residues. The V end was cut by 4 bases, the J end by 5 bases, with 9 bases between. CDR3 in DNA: TGTGCCAGCAGTTCGATGGGGCATCAGCCCCAGCATTTT. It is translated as CASSSMGHQPQHF.

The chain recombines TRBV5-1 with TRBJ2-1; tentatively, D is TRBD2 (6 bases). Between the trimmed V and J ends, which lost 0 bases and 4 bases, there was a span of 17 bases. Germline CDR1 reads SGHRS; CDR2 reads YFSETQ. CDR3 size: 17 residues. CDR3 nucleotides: TGCGCCAGCAGCTTGGCCATTCGTAGGGACTCTTACAATGAGCAGTTCTTC. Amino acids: CASSLAIRRDSYNEQFF.

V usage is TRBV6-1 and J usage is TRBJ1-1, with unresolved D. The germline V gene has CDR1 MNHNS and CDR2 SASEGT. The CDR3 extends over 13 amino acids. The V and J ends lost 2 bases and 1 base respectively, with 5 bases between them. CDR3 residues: CASSENRNTEAFF. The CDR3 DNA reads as TGTGCCAGCAGTGAAAACAGGAACACTGAAGCTTTCTTT.

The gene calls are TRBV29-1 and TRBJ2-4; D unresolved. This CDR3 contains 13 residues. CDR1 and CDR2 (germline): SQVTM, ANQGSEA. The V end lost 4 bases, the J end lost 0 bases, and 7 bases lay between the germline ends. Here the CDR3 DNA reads TGCAGCGTTGTTGCTAGAGCCAAAAACATTCAGTACTTC. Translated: CSVVARAKNIQYF.